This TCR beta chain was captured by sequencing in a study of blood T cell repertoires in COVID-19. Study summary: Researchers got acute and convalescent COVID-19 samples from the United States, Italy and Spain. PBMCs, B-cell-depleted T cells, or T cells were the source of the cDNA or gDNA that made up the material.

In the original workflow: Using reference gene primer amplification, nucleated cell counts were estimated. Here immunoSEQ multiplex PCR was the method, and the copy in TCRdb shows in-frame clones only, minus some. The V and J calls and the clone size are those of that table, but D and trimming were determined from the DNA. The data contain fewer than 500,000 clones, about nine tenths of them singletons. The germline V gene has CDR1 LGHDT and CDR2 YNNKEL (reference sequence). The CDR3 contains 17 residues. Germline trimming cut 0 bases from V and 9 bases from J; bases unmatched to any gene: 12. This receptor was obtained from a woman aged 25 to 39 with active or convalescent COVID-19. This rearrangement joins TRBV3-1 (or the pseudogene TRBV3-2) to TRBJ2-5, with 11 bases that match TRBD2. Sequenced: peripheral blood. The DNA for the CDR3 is TGTGCCAGCAGCCAAGATGCTGGGCTAGCGGGGGGCCGGGCCCAGTACTTC. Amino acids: CASSQDAGLAGGRAQYF.